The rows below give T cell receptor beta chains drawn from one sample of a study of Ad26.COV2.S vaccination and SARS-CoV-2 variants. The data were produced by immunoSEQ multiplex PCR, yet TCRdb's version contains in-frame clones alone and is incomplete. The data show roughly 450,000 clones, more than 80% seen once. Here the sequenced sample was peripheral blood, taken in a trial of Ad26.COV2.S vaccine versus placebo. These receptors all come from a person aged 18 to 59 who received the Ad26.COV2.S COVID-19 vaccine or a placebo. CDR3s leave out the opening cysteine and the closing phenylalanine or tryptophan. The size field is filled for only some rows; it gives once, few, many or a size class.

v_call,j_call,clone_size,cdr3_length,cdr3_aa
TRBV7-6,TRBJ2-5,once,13,ASSWGTGEWETQY
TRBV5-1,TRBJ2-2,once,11,ASGGSVTGELF
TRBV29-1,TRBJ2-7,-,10,SAGGGVYEQY
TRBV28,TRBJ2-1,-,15,ASSRSQVVAEYNEQF
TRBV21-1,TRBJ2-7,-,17,ASSKGEIRLAGVLYEQY
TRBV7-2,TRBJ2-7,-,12,ASSLAGTSWEQY
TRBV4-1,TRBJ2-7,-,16,ASSQAGLGLAAPYEQY
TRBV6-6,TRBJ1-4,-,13,ASSPTMGANEKLF
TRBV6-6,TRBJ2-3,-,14,ASTNSRGMGTDTQY
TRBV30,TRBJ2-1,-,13,AWKVLGWLGDEQF
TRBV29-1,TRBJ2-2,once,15,SVEELGRGTNTGELF
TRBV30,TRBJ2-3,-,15,AWSATGTASSTDTQY
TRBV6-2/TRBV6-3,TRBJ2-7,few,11,ASSPPGPYEQY
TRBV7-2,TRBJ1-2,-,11,ASSLTGRRGYT
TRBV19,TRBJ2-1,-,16,ASSIDRGTGASNNEQF
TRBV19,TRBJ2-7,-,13,ASSRDTTSSYEQY
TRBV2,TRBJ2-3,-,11,ASGSGGTDTQY
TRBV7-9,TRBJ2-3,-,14,ASSLNPARPTDTQY
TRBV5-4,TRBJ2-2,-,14,ASSSSGRGAGGELF
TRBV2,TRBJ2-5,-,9,ASTERETQY
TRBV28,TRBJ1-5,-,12,ASRRGGSNQPQH
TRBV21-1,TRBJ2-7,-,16,ASSKVLGTGRFAYEQY
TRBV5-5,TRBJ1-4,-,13,ASSPGTESYEKLF
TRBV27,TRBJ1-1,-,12,ASSLQQMNTEAF
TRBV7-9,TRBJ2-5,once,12,ASSLGAIQETQY
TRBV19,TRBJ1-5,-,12,ASSIDSSSGPQH
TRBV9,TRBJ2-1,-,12,ASSGPGPGVGQF
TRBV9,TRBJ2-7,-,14,ASSPQSGSGYYEQY
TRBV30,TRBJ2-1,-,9,AWTGGNEQF
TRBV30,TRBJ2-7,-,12,AWSVGTGGSEQY
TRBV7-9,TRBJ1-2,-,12,ASSLTTGGYGYT
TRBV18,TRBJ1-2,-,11,ASSPPTLYDYT
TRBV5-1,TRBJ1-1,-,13,ASSFYDRDATEAF